These 6 T cell receptor beta chains originate from one sample sequenced in a study of T cells in Graves' hyperthyroidism and ophthalmopathy. It was RNA transcripts that yielded the amplified TCR beta CDR3 regions. First-round RT-PCR with HTBI primers amplified the TCR CDR3 region. TCRdb recomputed calls from the multiplex PCR reads with MiXCR, one row per CDR3 protein. The sample consists of hundreds of thousands of distinct CDR3 sequences, more than 20% of them appearing once. Specimen: blood. Source of these receptors: a middle-aged woman with Graves' ophthalmopathy.

This clonotype has at least ten counts. This chain links TRBV14 with TRBJ1-2, with 9 positions matching TRBD1. The CDR3 consists of 18 residues. V gave up 5 bases and J gave up 6 bases; unmatched junction bases: 19. The V gene's germline CDR1 is SGHDN and CDR2 FVKESK. The CDR3 DNA sequence: TGTGCCAGCAGCAGTACCGGGACAGGGTCCTTCCGGGGGGATGGCTACACCTTC. Protein product: CASSSTGTGSFRGDGYTF.

This clonotype was detected many times. This could be a read error, since a much larger clone is one nucleotide away. V usage is TRBV5-1 and J usage is TRBJ1-2; no firm D call. From germline, CDR1 is SGHRS and CDR2 YFSETQ. There are 12 residues in the CDR3. V was trimmed by 2 bases and J by 12 bases, leaving 14 bases between them. The CDR3 reads CASSFDGSGHTF. CDR3 DNA: TGCGCCAGCAGCTTCGACGGGTCGGGCCACACCTTC.

This clonotype was seen ten or more times. DNA for the CDR3: TGTGCCAGTAGTATCTTGGGCAGTTACAATACTGAAGCTTTCTTT. Encoded protein: CASSILGSYNTEAFF. The chain joins TRBV19 to TRBJ1-1; no definite D call. Germline loops: CDR1 LNHDA, CDR2 SQIVND (reference sequence). The CDR3 has 15 amino acids. Trimming removed 3 bases at V and 5 bases at J, with 16 bases between.

This clonotype occurred many times. The chain links TRBV20-1 to TRBJ1-1; 7 nucleotides match TRBD1. Losses at the gene ends were 0 bases for V and 7 bases for J; bases not matched to a gene: 5. The germline V gene encodes CDR1 DFQATT and CDR2 SNEGSKA (reference sequence). The CDR3 contains 13 residues. CDR3 residues: CSARDPDRSEAFF. CDR3 bases: TGCAGTGCTAGAGATCCGGACAGGAGTGAAGCTTTCTTT.

In its sample, this clonotype was seen many times. The gene calls are TRBV9 and TRBJ1-1; D is unclear. V was clipped by 3 bases and J by 1 base, with 13 bases between them. In germline, CDR1 is SGDLS, CDR2 YYNGEE. The CDR3 runs 15 residues. CDR3 amino acids: CASSAHPGRNTEAFF. Here the CDR3 DNA reads TGTGCCAGCAGCGCCCACCCCGGGCGGAACACTGAAGCTTTCTTT.

This clonotype was counted ten times or more. This chain links TRBV28 with TRBJ1-1; 7 positions agree with TRBD1. This CDR3 is built from 14 residues. V was pared by 8 bases and J by 6 bases, with 12 bases of the junction left unmatched. From germline, CDR1 is MDHEN and CDR2 SYDVKM. Here the CDR3 reads CASSYTGARAEAFF. The CDR3 DNA is TGTGCCAGCTCATACACAGGGGCTCGGGCTGAAGCTTTCTTT.